Below, one TCR beta chain is given with its context. The CDR3 spans 15 residues. The ends were cut back, 5 bases at V and 2 bases at J, with 12 bases in the middle. CDR1 MNHEY and CDR2 SMNVEV come from the germline V gene (reference sequence). This sample is drawn from a study of blood T cell repertoires in COVID-19. The overall study: Sources were T cells, B-cell-depleted T cells, or PBMCs; the material itself was cDNA or gDNA.

Some clones are missing from TCRdb's copy, which holds only in-frame ones; the method was immunoSEQ multiplex PCR. The repertoire holds approximately 350,000 clones, with 70% to 90% as singletons. The sample comprised peripheral blood. The chain carries TRBV27 and TRBJ2-2; tentatively, D is TRBD1 (6 bases). This receptor was taken from a man aged 40-55 years with acute or convalescent COVID-19. The CDR3 coding sequence is TGTGCCAGCAGTAGACTGGACAGAAACACCGGGGAGCTGTTTTTT. This encodes CASSRLDRNTGELFF.